The rows below give T cell receptor beta chains drawn from one sample of a study of identical twins. TCRdb reanalysed the 5' RACE reads using MiXCR and keeps one entry per CDR3 protein. This table has some 590,000 distinct CDR3 sequences, nearly 10% appearing once. The same data also contributed to another study, on yellow fever vaccine responses in identical twins.

Sequenced input: PBMCs. These TCRs come from a woman younger than 35 in good health. Each CDR3 is given with its conserved first and last residue. D genes are given only for firm matches. Rows may omit the clone size; those that give it use once, few, many or a size class.

TRBV2,14,.,TRBJ2-1,many,CASRGGLTYNEQFF,TGTGCCAGCAGGGGGGGACTTACCTACAATGAGCAGTTCTTC
TRBV29-1,13,.,TRBJ1-1,few,CSAEGREDTEAFF,TGCAGCGCCGAGGGTAGGGAGGACACTGAAGCTTTCTTT
TRBV12-3/TRBV12-4,15,TRBD2,TRBJ2-3,few,CASSALAGGTDTQYF,TGTGCCAGCAGTGCTCTAGCGGGGGGGACAGATACGCAGTATTTT
TRBV20-1,11,TRBD1,TRBJ1-2,.,CSAPRGLGYTF,TGCAGTGCTCCTAGGGGGCTCGGCTACACCTTC
TRBV12-3/TRBV12-4,14,.,TRBJ2-7,few,CASSFADFSYEQYF,TGTGCCAGCAGTTTCGCGGACTTCTCCTACGAGCAGTACTTC
TRBV11-3,17,.,TRBJ2-6,.,CASSLIVWGAGANVLTF,TGTGCCAGCAGCTTAATCGTTTGGGGAGCTGGGGCCAACGTCCTGACTTTC
TRBV5-4,13,.,TRBJ1-1,many,CASSPREKVEAFF,TGTGCCAGCAGCCCGCGGGAGAAGGTTGAAGCTTTCTTT
TRBV19,13,.,TRBJ1-5,.,CASSIRINQPQHF,TGTGCCAGTAGTATCAGAATAAATCAGCCCCAGCATTTT
TRBV6-2/TRBV6-3,14,.,TRBJ2-7,many,CASSQQGEAYEQYF,TGTGCCAGCAGCCAACAAGGGGAAGCCTACGAGCAGTACTTC
TRBV25-1,13,.,TRBJ2-5,many,CASSESGEETQYF,TGTGCCAGCAGTGAAAGCGGAGAAGAGACCCAGTACTTC
TRBV7-2,14,.,TRBJ2-4,many,CASSLYGAKNIQYF,TGTGCCAGCAGCTTATATGGGGCCAAAAACATTCAGTACTTC
TRBV9,15,.,TRBJ2-2,.,CASSVVRGNTGELFF,TGTGCCAGCAGCGTAGTTCGGGGGAACACCGGGGAGCTGTTTTTT
TRBV2,15,TRBD1,TRBJ2-3,many,CASSARGQSTDTQYF,TGTGCCAGCAGTGCCCGGGGACAGAGCACAGATACGCAGTATTTT
TRBV27,13,.,TRBJ1-2,.,CASSFGPGGGYTF,TGTGCCAGCAGTTTCGGGCCCGGGGGTGGCTACACCTTC
TRBV10-3,14,TRBD2,TRBJ2-7,.,CAIGTSGINHEQYF,TGTGCCATAGGGACTAGCGGGATAAACCACGAGCAGTACTTC
TRBV20-1,16,TRBD1,TRBJ2-2,.,CSARGDRDSNTGELFF,TGCAGTGCTAGAGGTGACAGGGATTCGAACACCGGGGAGCTGTTTTTT
TRBV20-1,15,.,TRBJ2-7,many,CSARDFGGSWFEQYF,TGCAGTGCTAGAGATTTTGGGGGCAGTTGGTTCGAGCAGTACTTC
TRBV24-1,14,.,TRBJ2-1,.,CATSDPVADNEQFF,TGTGCCACCAGTGACCCGGTAGCGGACAATGAGCAGTTCTTC
TRBV15,17,.,TRBJ2-3,few,CATSTPRGSGPTDTQYF,TGTGCCACCAGCACCCCACGGGGTAGCGGACCCACAGATACGCAGTATTTT
TRBV18,13,.,TRBJ2-7,few,CASSPPDKSNKYF,TGTGCCAGCTCACCCCCGGACAAAAGCAACAAGTACTTC
TRBV29-1,12,.,TRBJ2-5,many,CSVVWGSETQYF,TGCAGCGTTGTTTGGGGCTCGGAGACCCAGTACTTC
TRBV12-3/TRBV12-4,15,TRBD1,TRBJ2-5,.,CASTPGQGAGETQYF,TGTGCCAGCACTCCGGGACAGGGGGCCGGAGAGACCCAGTACTTC
TRBV28,15,TRBD1,TRBJ2-7,few,CASSLYGTGFSEQYF,TGTGCCAGCAGTTTATACGGGACAGGGTTTTCCGAGCAGTACTTC
TRBV5-1,14,TRBD1,TRBJ2-3,.,CASRPDRGPDTQYF,TGCGCCAGCAGACCGGACAGGGGGCCAGATACGCAGTATTTT
TRBV30,13,.,TRBJ2-2,few,CAWRGQNTGELFF,TGTGCCTGGAGGGGACAGAACACCGGGGAGCTGTTTTTT
TRBV10-3,13,.,TRBJ2-3,.,CAINSGSTDTQYF,TGTGCCATTAACAGCGGTAGCACAGATACGCAGTATTTT
TRBV30,13,TRBD1,TRBJ1-1,.,CAWVDRADTEAFF,TGTGCCTGGGTGGACAGGGCGGACACTGAAGCTTTCTTT
TRBV3-1,16,TRBD2,TRBJ2-5,many,CASSQEPNGGAETQYF,TGTGCCAGCAGCCAAGAACCCAACGGGGGGGCCGAGACCCAGTACTTC
TRBV7-9,14,.,TRBJ1-1,.,CASSLVLENTEAFF,TGTGCCAGCAGCTTAGTTCTGGAGAACACTGAAGCTTTCTTT
TRBV5-1,14,.,TRBJ2-5,many,CASSLGQLQETQYF,TGCGCCAGCAGCTTGGGACAGCTACAAGAGACCCAGTACTTC
TRBV7-2,15,.,TRBJ2-2,many,CASSLVPGVTGELFF,TGTGCCAGCAGCTTAGTTCCAGGGGTGACCGGGGAGCTGTTTTTT
TRBV7-2,15,.,TRBJ2-7,.,CASRPSPGPLYEQYF,TGTGCCAGCAGACCGTCGCCTGGACCCCTCTACGAGCAGTACTTC
TRBV19,15,.,TRBJ2-7,few,CASSIGRVFDYEQYF,TGTGCCAGTAGTATAGGCAGGGTGTTCGACTACGAGCAGTACTTC
TRBV3-1,20,TRBD2,TRBJ2-1,many,CASSQDRTSGRAHVINEQFF,TGTGCCAGCAGCCAAGATCGAACTAGCGGGAGGGCCCACGTAATTAATGAGCAGTTCTTC
TRBV6-1,15,TRBD2,TRBJ2-5,few,CASSGLAGGPETQYF,TGTGCCAGCAGTGGACTAGCGGGGGGGCCGGAGACCCAGTACTTC
TRBV6-1,14,TRBD2,TRBJ2-5,many,CASNALAGAVTQYF,TGTGCCAGCAATGCCCTAGCGGGAGCTGTTACCCAGTACTTC
TRBV12-3/TRBV12-4,13,TRBD1,TRBJ1-2,many,CASSRTGRDGYTF,TGTGCCAGCAGCCGGACAGGGAGGGATGGCTACACCTTC
TRBV7-3,13,TRBD2,TRBJ2-3,many,CASSRGGTDTQYF,TGCGCCAGCAGCCGGGGGGGCACAGATACGCAGTATTTT
TRBV29-1,12,.,TRBJ2-2,few,CSVDRDTGELFF,TGCAGCGTTGACAGGGACACCGGGGAGCTGTTTTTT
TRBV2,14,.,TRBJ2-2,few,CARNRERNTGELFF,TGTGCCAGAAACAGGGAAAGGAACACCGGGGAGCTGTTTTTT
TRBV28,14,.,TRBJ2-2,many,CASRSRGNTGELFF,TGTGCCAGCAGATCGAGGGGTAACACCGGGGAGCTGTTTTTT
TRBV5-1,14,TRBD2,TRBJ2-7,many,CASSTATSVDEQYF,TGCGCCAGCAGCACGGCGACTAGCGTGGACGAGCAGTACTTC
TRBV6-5,15,.,TRBJ2-1,few,CASSLNGGRHNEQFF,TGTGCCAGCAGCTTAAATGGGGGGAGGCACAATGAGCAGTTCTTC